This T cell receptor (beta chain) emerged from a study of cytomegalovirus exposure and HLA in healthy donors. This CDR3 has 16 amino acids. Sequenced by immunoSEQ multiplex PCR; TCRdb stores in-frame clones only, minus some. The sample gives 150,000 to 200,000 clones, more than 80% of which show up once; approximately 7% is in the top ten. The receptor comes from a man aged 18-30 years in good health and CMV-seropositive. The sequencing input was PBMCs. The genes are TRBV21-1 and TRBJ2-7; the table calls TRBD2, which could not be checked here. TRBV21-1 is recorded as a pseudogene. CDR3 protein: CASSKPVRRECYEQYF. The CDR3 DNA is TGTGCCAGCAGCAAACCGGTTAGGCGGGAGTGCTACGAGCAGTACTTC.